Following are 3 T cell receptor beta chains from one sample sequenced in a study of regulatory T cells in long-lasting Graves disease. Arm-PCR of CDR3 regions with iRepertoire HTBI primers generated TCR beta libraries. TCRdb called the multiplex PCR reads again in MiXCR, with one record for every CDR3 protein. The table lists hundreds of thousands of distinct CDR3 sequences, around a fifth of them singletons. The time point denotes: persistent/refractory GD, antithyroid drugs over 5 years with positive TRAb. Extracted PBMC RNA gave rise to the TCR library. The sample here was peripheral blood mononuclear cells (PBMCs), taken when the disease was refractory, from a patient treated with antithyroid drugs. Receptors originate from a female donor with Graves disease.

This sequence joins TRBV19 and TRBJ2-7; 9 nucleotides agree with TRBD2. In germline, CDR1 is LNHDA, CDR2 SQIVND (reference sequence). V was pared by 8 bases and J by 6 bases, with 8 bases of the junction left unmatched. CDR3 length: 13 amino acids. In DNA form, the CDR3 reads TGTGCCAGTGGGACTAGCTGGTGGGGCGAGCAGTACTTC. As protein: CASGTSWWGEQYF.

This chain links TRBV5-1 with TRBJ2-7; possible D gene TRBD1, 6 bases. V lost 1 base to trimming and J lost 7 bases, with 24 bases between them. The germline V gene has CDR1 SGHRS and CDR2 YFSETQ. This CDR3 contains 17 residues. CDR3 DNA: TGCGCCAGCAGCTTGCTAAACCACCGGGACACGGAAAGGGAGCAGTACTTC. Protein product: CASSLLNHRDTEREQYF.

The CDR3 spells CASSLGTGGALLGQPQHF. The CDR3 nucleotides are TGTGCCAGCAGCCTCGGGACAGGGGGCGCGTTACTAGGGCAGCCCCAGCATTTT. The genes are TRBV7-9 and TRBJ1-5; TRBD1 agrees at 12 bases. J gave up 7 bases and V 5 bases, and 15 bases lay outside the gene matches. Germline loops: CDR1 SEHNR, CDR2 FQNEAQ (reference sequence). This CDR3 spans 18 amino acids.